This T cell receptor beta chain emerged from a study of T cells in Graves' hyperthyroidism and ophthalmopathy. Amplified regions were TCR beta CDR3 sequences from RNA transcripts. Primed by the HTBI set, a first-round RT-PCR was run on the TCR CDR3. TCRdb reprocessed the multiplex PCR reads with MiXCR, giving one entry per CDR3 protein. This sample has under 400,000 distinct CDR3 sequences, with more than 15% found just once. It was uncontrolled infection, other autoimmune disease, pregnancy or lactation that excluded patients. The PBMCs were taken from about 9.7 ml of fresh peripheral blood. This clonotype came up many times. This CDR3 comprises 15 residues. Germline CDR1 SEHNR, CDR2 FQNEAQ (reference sequence). Trimming stripped 4 bases from V and 3 bases from J, with 16 bases between.

The origin of this receptor is a young woman with Graves' hyperthyroidism that later progressed to Graves' ophthalmopathy. Sequencing was performed on blood. J is TRBJ2-7 and V is TRBV7-9; perhaps TRBD1 as D (6 bases). As DNA, the CDR3 is TGTGCCAGCAGCTATCTAAGGGACAAAATCTACGAGCAGTACTTC. Protein sequence: CASSYLRDKIYEQYF.